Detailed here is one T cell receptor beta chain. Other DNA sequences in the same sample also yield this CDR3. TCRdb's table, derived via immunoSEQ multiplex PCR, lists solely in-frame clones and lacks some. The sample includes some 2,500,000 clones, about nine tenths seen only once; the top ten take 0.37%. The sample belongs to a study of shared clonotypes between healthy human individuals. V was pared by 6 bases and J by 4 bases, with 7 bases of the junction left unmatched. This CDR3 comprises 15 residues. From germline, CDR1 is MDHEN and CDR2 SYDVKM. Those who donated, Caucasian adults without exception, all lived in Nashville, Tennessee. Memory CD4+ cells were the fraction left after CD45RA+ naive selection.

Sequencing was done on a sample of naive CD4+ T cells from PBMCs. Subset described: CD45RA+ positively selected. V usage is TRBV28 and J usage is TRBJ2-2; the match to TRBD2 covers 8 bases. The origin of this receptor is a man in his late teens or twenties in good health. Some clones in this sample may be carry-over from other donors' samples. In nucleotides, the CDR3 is TGTGCCAGCAGCGGCGGGACTAGAGGCACCGGGGAGCTGTTTTTT. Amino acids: CASSGGTRGTGELFF.